This T cell receptor (beta chain) was sequenced for a study of cytomegalovirus exposure and HLA in healthy donors (dated by TCRdb to 2016 to 2017). Regarding the research as a whole: The approximately 710 repertoires of the first cohort and the 120 or so validation repertoires were produced on the same platform, according to a later analysis. The study aimed to test whether cataloging public T cell receptors could reveal signatures of past pathogen exposure. In addition to the first cohort of approximately 650 subjects, a separate validation cohort of approximately 110 different subjects was used. High-throughput TCR immunosequencing, statistical association of individual TCRs with disease status, and machine learning were combined to predict cytomegalovirus infection status.

Donors formed part of the validation cohort, which comprised 120 subjects and was distinct from the first cohort of 690 or so subjects. The research as a whole found: Three of the identified cytomegalovirus-associated TCR beta chains were confirmed in vitro to be specific for cytomegalovirus antigens. In both the original and validation cohorts, the classifier was reported to diagnose cytomegalovirus status with high specificity and sensitivity. Most TCR sequences were observed very rarely across donors, whereas some public TCRs were present in many individuals. The authors suggested that the approach could potentially be generalized to other disease states and immunological phenotypes. A total of around 150 TCR beta chains were listed by the study as associated with cytomegalovirus. Of the cluster scores, approximately 94% were above 0 in a later analysis, which found that TCRs clustered in the first cohort also tended to co-occur in the 110 or so validation repertoires. A later analysis lacked HLA typing for the validation cohort, so it scored co-occurrence in that cohort across all 110 or so repertoires.

Library preparation was by the immunoSEQ multiplex PCR assay. As for how the authors treated the data: A statistical classification framework was built to diagnose cytomegalovirus status from the catalog of TCR beta chain sequences. Held by TCRdb, this immuneACCESS table contains in-frame sequences only and omits some clones. Under half of the omission traces to an unresolved V gene where checked; the cause of the rest is unknown. The V and J calls and clone size were taken over from that table, and D and trimming were inferred from the DNA. In all, the sample holds approximately 170,000 clones, and about 85% of those were seen once. About 2.3% of the sample lies in the top ten. Comment on this clone: No antigen is known for it. No quality values exist for individual bases; no much larger clone is one base distant.

From the germline V gene, CDR1 is MNHEY and CDR2 is SVGAGI. There are 15 amino acids in the CDR3, from cysteine to phenylalanine inclusive. Just CDR3 DNA is preserved here, 45 bases in frame from base 1. V gives up 0 bases and J gives up 10 bases, and the segment between their germline ends measures 13 bases. The chain is assembled from TRBV6-5 and TRBJ1-6, and perhaps TRBD1 as D gene, on 5 matching bases. This receptor was identified in a man in his thirties or forties in good health and CMV-seropositive. Sample: PBMCs. The nucleotide sequence reads TGTGCCAGCAGTTACTCTAAGGGGTTAAGCTCACCCCTCCACTTT. Its product reads: CASSYSKGLSSPLHF.